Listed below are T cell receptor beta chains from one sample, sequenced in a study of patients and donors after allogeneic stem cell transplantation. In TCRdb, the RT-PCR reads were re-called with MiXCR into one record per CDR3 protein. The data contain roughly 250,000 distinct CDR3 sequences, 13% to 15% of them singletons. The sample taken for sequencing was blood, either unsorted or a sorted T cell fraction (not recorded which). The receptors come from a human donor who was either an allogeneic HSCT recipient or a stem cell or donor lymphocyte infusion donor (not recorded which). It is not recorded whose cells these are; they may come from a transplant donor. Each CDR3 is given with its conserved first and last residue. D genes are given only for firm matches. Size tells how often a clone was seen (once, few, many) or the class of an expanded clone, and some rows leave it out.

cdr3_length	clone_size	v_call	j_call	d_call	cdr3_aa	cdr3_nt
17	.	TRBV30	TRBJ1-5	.	CAWSDNLGAGINQPQHF	TGTGCCTGGAGTGACAACCTGGGGGCGGGGATCAATCAGCCCCAGCATTTT
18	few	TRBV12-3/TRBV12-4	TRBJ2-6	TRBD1	CASRTRDRSSSGANVLTF	TGTGCCAGCAGGACTAGGGACAGGTCAAGCTCTGGGGCCAACGTCCTGACTTTC
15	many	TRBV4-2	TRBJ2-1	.	CASSPSSSSYNEQFF	TGTGCCAGCAGCCCGTCTAGCTCAAGTTACAATGAGCAGTTCTTC
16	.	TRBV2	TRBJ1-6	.	CASSELSQVRNSPLHF	TGTGCCAGCAGTGAGCTCTCGCAAGTGAGGAATTCACCCCTCCACTTT
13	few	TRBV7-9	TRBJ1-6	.	CASSLGFNSPLHF	TGTGCCAGCAGCTTAGGATTTAATTCACCCCTCCACTTT
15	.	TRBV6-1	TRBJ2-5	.	CASSDEQGGQETQYF	TGTGCCAGCAGTGATGAACAGGGAGGGCAAGAGACCCAGTACTTC
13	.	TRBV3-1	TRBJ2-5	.	CASGKKGEETQYF	TGTGCCAGCGGAAAAAAAGGGGAAGAGACCCAGTACTTC
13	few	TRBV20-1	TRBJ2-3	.	CSANPGGRDTQYF	TGCAGTGCAAACCCGGGCGGGCGAGATACGCAGTATTTT
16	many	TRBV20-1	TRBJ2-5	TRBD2	CSATGSSGQTQETQYF	TGCAGTGCTACCGGATCTAGCGGCCAGACCCAAGAGACCCAGTACTTC
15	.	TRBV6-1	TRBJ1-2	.	CASSTQGDRNYGYTF	TGTGCCAGCAGTACCCAAGGCGACAGGAACTATGGCTACACCTTC
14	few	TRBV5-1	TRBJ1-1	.	CASSQRGRSTEAFF	TGCGCCAGCAGTCAACGGGGTCGGAGCACTGAAGCTTTCTTT
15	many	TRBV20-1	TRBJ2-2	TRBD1	CSARQTDRYTGELFF	TGCAGTGCTAGACAAACGGACAGGTACACCGGGGAGCTGTTTTTT
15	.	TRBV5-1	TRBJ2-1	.	CASSPNRKANNEQFF	TGCGCCAGCAGCCCGAACCGGAAAGCGAACAATGAGCAGTTCTTC
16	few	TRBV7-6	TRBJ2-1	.	CASSEGGTISYNEQFF	TGTGCCAGCAGCGAAGGGGGGACTATATCCTACAATGAGCAGTTCTTC
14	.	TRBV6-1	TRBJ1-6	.	CASSVDNVNSPLHF	TGTGCCAGCAGCGTTGATAACGTCAACTCACCCCTCCACTTT
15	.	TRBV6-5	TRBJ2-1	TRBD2	CASSSTGGPYNEQFF	TGTGCCAGCAGTTCCACGGGGGGGCCCTACAATGAGCAGTTCTTC
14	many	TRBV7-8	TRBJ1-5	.	CASSMGAQDQPQHF	TGTGCCAGCAGCATGGGGGCGCAGGATCAGCCCCAGCATTTT
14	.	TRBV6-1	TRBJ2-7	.	CASRDRTSTYEQYF	TGTGCCAGCAGGGATCGGACATCTACCTACGAGCAGTACTTC
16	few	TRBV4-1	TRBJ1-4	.	CASSQDAGGVWEKLFF	TGCGCCAGCAGCCAAGATGCCGGGGGTGTGTGGGAAAAACTGTTTTTT
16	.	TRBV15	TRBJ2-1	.	CATSRDRAGYYNEQFF	TGTGCCACCAGCAGAGATCGGGCGGGTTACTACAATGAGCAGTTCTTC
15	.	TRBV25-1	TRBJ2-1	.	CASSEPVGFLGEQFF	TGTGCCAGCAGTGAACCCGTTGGGTTCCTGGGTGAGCAGTTCTTC
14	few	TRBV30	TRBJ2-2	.	CAWSVVFNTGELFF	TGTGCCTGGAGTGTAGTCTTTAACACCGGGGAGCTGTTTTTT